Sequencing of this TCR beta chain was carried out in a study of blood T cell repertoires in COVID-19 (dated by TCRdb to the early 2020s). Turning to the overall study: The collaborator samples originated in the United States, Italy and Spain and spanned the acute and convalescent phases of COVID-19. The material from the prospective study consisted of cDNA or gDNA derived from T cells, B-cell-depleted T cells, or PBMCs. Deeply sampled blood TCRbeta repertoires from subjects exposed to, actively infected with, or recovered from COVID-19 were included in the dataset. A freely available public database, intended as a resource for researchers studying the immune response to SARS-CoV-2, is where the repertoires were released. Samples were obtained from the ongoing ImmuneRACE study (first 160 participants) and from some 1,300 subjects provided by 6 global collaborators. The sample metadata nearly always contained a de-identified subject ID, COVID-19 status, age in years and sex. Where available, HLA class I and class II types were taken from metadata supplied by the sample provider and were not determined by assay-based typing. The full study reports these points: Clinical and demographic metadata were provided uncurated, with the amount varying by source and participant.

Details on this clone: The target of this receptor is not known. No per-base quality is available; no much larger clone lies one base away.

TCRbeta CDR3 regions were amplified from genomic DNA using the immunoSEQ Assay, a bias-controlled multiplex PCR. The authors' analysis ran thus. The number of nucleated cells in each sample was estimated from the amplification of reference gene primers within the assay. Sequence reads were collapsed and filtered to measure the absolute abundance of every unique TCRbeta CDR3 rearrangement. For each sample, productive Simpson clonality was calculated as the square root of Simpson's diversity index across productive rearrangements. As stored in TCRdb, this immuneACCESS dataset retains in-frame rearrangements with V and J assigned. A fraction of the clones does not appear; measured against another copy, unresolved V genes explain less than half of the discrepancy, and the remainder lacks a known reason. V and J calls plus clone size are reproduced from that table; the DNA served to infer D and trimming. This sample lists tens of thousands of clones; 81% were detected once. The top ten constitute 2.5% to 4% of the sample.

The cysteine opens and the phenylalanine closes a CDR3 of 13 amino acids. The read is trimmed to its CDR3 DNA, 39 bases read in frame from base 1. The V end gives up 4 bases and the J end 7 bases, leaving 6 bases in the junction not matched to a gene. Per the germline V gene, SQVTM is the CDR1 and ANQGSEA is the CDR2. One collaborating source in Seattle enrolled patients during active infection and followed them longitudinally through the course of disease. Each collaborating institution followed its own protocols to collect whole blood in K2EDTA tubes. Collaborator samples were shipped for TCRbeta analysis as frozen whole blood, isolated PBMCs, or DNA extracted from either sample type.

Material for sequencing was peripheral blood. The source of this sequence is a man in his 70s with COVID-19, enrolled during active disease. In this chain, TRBV29-1 is recombined with TRBJ1-2; TRBD1 matches 10 bases in the middle. At the DNA level, the sequence is TGCAGCGTTGCGCGGACAGGGGGTGGTGGCTACACCTTC. Translation gives CSVARTGGGGYTF.